What follows are 13 T cell receptor beta chains derived from one specimen sequenced in a study of blood T cell repertoires in COVID-19. Only in-frame clones appear in the TCRdb table, and some are missing; sequencing was by immunoSEQ multiplex PCR. The table has fewer than 300,000 clones, around nine tenths seen once; the top ten hold 0.99%. Sequenced material: peripheral blood. These receptors all stem from a woman aged 40 to 50 who had recovered from COVID-19.

The chain has TRBV11-2 and TRBJ1-2, with 7 nucleotides matching TRBD1. This CDR3 region has 14 residues. V dropped 2 bases and J dropped 4; count of bases not matched to a gene: 4. Per germline, CDR1 SGHAT and CDR2 FQNNGV. Here the CDR3 reads CASSLSQGSYGYTF. The CDR3 DNA follows: TGTGCCAGCAGCTTATCACAGGGGTCCTATGGCTACACCTTC.

The V gene is TRBV5-6, the J gene TRBJ1-6; weak D call: TRBD1 (5 bases). V dropped 1 base and J dropped 10 bases, with 12 bases sitting between them. Germline CDR1 is SGHDT and CDR2 is YYEEEE. The CDR3 loop spans 14 amino acids. This CDR3 is CASSLPPSGSPLHF. CDR3 DNA: TGTGCCAGCAGCTTGCCTCCGTCAGGGTCACCCCTCCACTTT.

V usage is TRBV7-9 and J usage is TRBJ1-2, with 7 nucleotides matching TRBD1. V was clipped by 1 base and J by 4 bases; unmatched bases: 6. CDR3 size: 15 residues. The germline V gene encodes CDR1 SEHNR and CDR2 FQNEAQ (reference sequence). The CDR3 here is CASSLGADRVYGYTF. The CDR3 coding sequence is TGTGCCAGCAGCTTAGGGGCCGACAGGGTCTATGGCTACACCTTC.

The V call is TRBV24-1, the J call TRBJ2-7; 10 nucleotides align to TRBD1. The germline V gene encodes CDR1 KGHDR and CDR2 SFDVKD. After removal of 2 bases from V and 1 base from J, the junction contained 4 bases not matched to a gene. This CDR3 contains 16 residues. The CDR3 nucleotides are TGTGCCACCAGTGATTCCGGGACAGGGGTATCCTACGAGCAGTACTTC. This codes for CATSDSGTGVSYEQYF.

The rearrangement uses TRBV19 and TRBJ2-5, with D perhaps matching TRBD2 (5 bases). The CDR3 runs 13 residues. CDR1 LNHDA and CDR2 SQIVND come from the germline V gene (reference sequence). V lost 6 bases and J lost 6, with 14 bases in between. CDR3 nucleotides: TGTGCCAGTAGCCCCGGGGTAGCCCAGACCCAGTACTTC. Translation gives CASSPGVAQTQYF.

This clone has more than one count but fewer than ten. The genes are TRBV9 and TRBJ2-7; TRBD1 matches at 7 bases. Looked up from germline, CDR1 is SGDLS and CDR2 is YYNGEE. CDR3 length equals 14 residues. Germline trimming cut 4 bases from V and 1 base from J; bases unmatched to any gene: 5. Here the CDR3 reads CASSPRDSSYEQYF. CDR3 sequence (DNA): TGTGCCAGCAGCCCCCGGGACAGTTCCTACGAGCAGTACTTC.

The chain carries TRBV5-1 and TRBJ1-2; D perhaps matches TRBD1 (6 bases). The ends were cut back, 4 bases at V and 3 bases at J, with 10 bases in the middle. Per the germline V gene, CDR1 is SGHRS and CDR2 is YFSETQ. This CDR3 region has 13 residues. The CDR3 bases are TGCGCCAGCAGCACCTCAGGGGACTATGGCTACACCTTC. The encoded protein is CASSTSGDYGYTF.

The chain uses TRBV5-5 and TRBJ1-1; D perhaps matches TRBD1 (5 bases). Germline values: CDR1 SGHKS, CDR2 YYEKEE (reference sequence). Trimming took 2 bases from V and 11 from J, leaving 13 bases between them. CDR3 length equals 12 residues. The CDR3 region is CASSFVRGEAFF. The CDR3, as DNA: TGTGCCAGCAGCTTCGTTCGGGGGGAGGCTTTCTTT.

This chain links TRBV18 with TRBJ1-3; TRBD1 is a possible D gene (5 bases). Trimming cost V 3 bases and J 3 bases, with 15 bases left between them. Per the germline V gene, CDR1 is KGHSH and CDR2 is LQKENI. This CDR3 is 16 amino acids long. CDR3 nucleotide sequence: TGTGCCAGCTCACCGCCCACCAGGGCCGTTGGAAACACCATATATTTT. Translated: CASSPPTRAVGNTIYF.

The count of this clone is one. V gene TRBV28 combines with J gene TRBJ1-5; D unclear. V lost 6 bases, J lost 2 bases, and 8 bases lay in between. The CDR3 is 13 amino acids. CDR1 is MDHEN, CDR2 SYDVKM, per germline. The CDR3 bases are TGTGCCAGCAGGCGGGGTGGCAATCAGCCCCAGCATTTT. Its translation is CASRRGGNQPQHF. The full variable domain, rest sourced from reference TRBV28 and TRBJ1-5, is DVKVTQSSRYLVKRTGEKVFLECVQDMDHENMFWYRQDPGLGLRLIYFSYDVKMKEKGDIPEGYSVSREKKERFSLILESASTNQTSMYLCASRRGGNQPQHFGDGTRLSIL.

The chain recombines TRBV12-3 or TRBV12-4 with TRBJ1-2; D is possibly TRBD1 (6 bases). This CDR3 contains 13 residues. V lost 3 bases to trimming and J lost 11 bases, with 16 bases between them. Here the CDR3 reads CASSLGQGLGYTF. The CDR3 nucleotides read TGTGCCAGCAGTTTGGGTCAGGGGTTAGGTTACACCTTC.

CDR3 in DNA: TGTGCCAGCAGCCTACGTCCAGGTTCCTCGAGAGCCGGGGAGCTGTTTTTT. Protein: CASSLRPGSSRAGELFF. The chain is built from TRBV11-2 and TRBJ2-2, with D uncertain. CDR1 and CDR2 (germline): SGHAT, FQNNGV. Trimming took off 5 bases at V and 6 bases at J, with 22 bases between the two ends. The CDR3 is 17 residues long.

This chain links TRBV18 with TRBJ1-2; maybe TRBD1 (6 bases). Germline V CDR1 and CDR2: KGHSH, LQKENI. The length of the CDR3 is 14 residues. Between the trimmed V and J ends, which lost 6 bases and 8 bases, there was a span of 19 bases. DNA of the CDR3: TGTGCCAGCTCCCTCCAGGGGCCGACGGAGGGCTACACCTTC. Translation gives CASSLQGPTEGYTF. Supplemented by reference TRBV18 and TRBJ1-2, the full variable domain reads NAGVMQNPRHLVRRRGQEARLRCSPMKGHSHVYWYRQLPEEGLKFMVYLQKENIIDESGMPKERFSAEFPKEGPSILRIQQVVRGDSAAYFCASSLQGPTEGYTFGSGTRLTVV.